Listed below are T cell receptor beta chains from one sample, sequenced in a study of response to subunit inactivated influenza vaccine. TCRdb re-called the RT-PCR reads through MiXCR, storing one row per CDR3 protein. The sample lists around 570,000 distinct CDR3 sequences; 7.6% were seen once. Here the sequenced sample was PBMCs from blood, taken approximately 25 months after vaccination. All receptors come from a man between 50 and 75 years old who received an inactivated influenza vaccine. Both conserved end residues are part of each CDR3. D genes are given only for firm matches. Only some rows state a clone size, as once, few, many or a class for expanded clones.

v_call	j_call	d_call	clone_size	cdr3_nt	cdr3_aa
TRBV12-3/TRBV12-4	TRBJ2-2	TRBD2	many	TGTGCCAGCAGTTTACGACTAGCGGGCACCGGGGAGCTGTTTTTT	CASSLRLAGTGELFF
TRBV20-1	TRBJ2-1	.	many	TGCAGTGCTAGGGGGATGATTAACAATGAGCAGTTCTTC	CSARGMINNEQFF
TRBV20-1	TRBJ2-1	.	few	TGCAGTGCTAGCCCGTTTGTAATTAGCGGTTCCTACAATGAGCAGTTCTTC	CSASPFVISGSYNEQFF
TRBV10-3	TRBJ2-5	TRBD1	.	TGTGCCATCAGTGAGGTGACAGGGGGCGGAGAGACCCAGTACTTC	CAISEVTGGGETQYF
TRBV29-1	TRBJ2-5	.	many	TGCAGCGTTGAAGATCTCTCAGAGACCCAGTACTTC	CSVEDLSETQYF
TRBV9	TRBJ2-1	TRBD2	few	TGTGCCAGCAGCGTAGGTGGGACTAGCGGGGGTTACAATGAGCAGTTCTTC	CASSVGGTSGGYNEQFF
TRBV7-2	TRBJ2-3	TRBD2	many	TGTGCCAGCAGCTCGACTAGCGGGGGGGCCCGCGATACGCAGTATTTT	CASSSTSGGARDTQYF
TRBV7-2	TRBJ2-7	TRBD1	few	TGTGCCAGCAGCTCTGTGGGACAGGGCTACGAGCAGTACTTC	CASSSVGQGYEQYF
TRBV21-1	TRBJ1-1	.	.	TGTGCCAGCATCTCCCCACAGGGTCATTCCGGCGTTGAAGCTTTCTTT	CASISPQGHSGVEAFF
TRBV5-1	TRBJ1-1	.	.	TGCGCCAGCAGCAGTGGTGCGGACACTGAAGCTTTCTTT	CASSSGADTEAFF
TRBV12-3/TRBV12-4	TRBJ1-6	.	many	TGTGCCAGCAGTTTAGGTGTCAGTACGAATTCACCCCTCCACTTT	CASSLGVSTNSPLHF
TRBV20-1	TRBJ1-2	.	.	TGCAGTGCTAGACCCCCGCTATCTAACTATGGCTACACCTTC	CSARPPLSNYGYTF
TRBV15	TRBJ2-1	TRBD2	few	TGTGCCACCAGCTCCGGGACTAGCGGGACCCTGAATCCGTTCTTC	CATSSGTSGTLNPFF
TRBV6-1	TRBJ1-2	.	.	TGTGCCAGCAGCTGGGATTCTAACTATGGCTACACCTTC	CASSWDSNYGYTF
TRBV27	TRBJ1-2	TRBD1	few	TGTGCCAGCAGTTCTTTGACAGGGAGTGGCTACACCTTC	CASSSLTGSGYTF
TRBV5-1	TRBJ2-5	TRBD2	few	TGCGCCAGCAGCACAGGGACTAGCCTGGTGGGGACCCAGTACTTC	CASSTGTSLVGTQYF